This TCR beta chain appears in the sequencing data of a study of blood T cells in healthy people across ages. The draw of peripheral blood yielded 8.5 to 10 milliliters from each donor. To note about this clonotype: Its antigen is currently unknown.

Study results and caveats: Getting older went along with TCR beta diversity per million T cells dropping roughly linearly. Naive T cell percentage strongly correlated with TCR beta diversity.

The V gene's germline CDR1 is MNHEY and CDR2 SVGEGT. The length of the CDR3 is 15 residues. Germline trimming cut 6 bases from V and 0 bases from J; bases unmatched to any gene: 5. The use of a sample-barcoded 5' primer and a J-beta primer mix characterized a second PCR of 7 to 11 cycles. Each cDNA molecule was tagged by a template-switch adaptor that had 12 random nucleotides. TCRdb used MiXCR to reprocess the 5' RACE reads, holding one entry per CDR3 protein. The table has about 670,000 distinct CDR3 sequences, around 38% seen once. The chain carries TRBV6-2 or TRBV6-3 and TRBJ2-4; 7 bases fit TRBD1. Material for sequencing was blood. This clonotype originated in a man at least 80 years old in good health. CDR3 residues: CASRNTGVAKNIQYF. The CDR3 region has the DNA TGTGCCAGCAGAAACACAGGGGTAGCCAAAAACATTCAGTACTTC.